This T cell receptor (beta chain) was sequenced in a study of T cells in Graves' hyperthyroidism and ophthalmopathy. This clonotype was observed at least ten times. This CDR3 spans 15 amino acids. Trimming at V came to 6 bases and at J to 5 bases, leaving 8 bases not matched to a gene. Amplification of TCR beta CDR3 regions was performed using RNA transcripts as template. TCR CDR3 regions were first amplified by RT-PCR with HTBI primers. From the multiplex PCR reads, TCRdb called clonotypes with MiXCR, one entry per CDR3 protein. The data contain under 450,000 distinct CDR3 sequences, 15% to 19% of them singletons.

The V call is TRBV12-3 or TRBV12-4, the J call TRBJ2-1, with 9 bases fitting TRBD2. This clonotype originated in a woman aged 18-29 years with Graves' hyperthyroidism. Material: blood. The CDR3 protein is CASSSSGSYHNEQFF. As DNA, the CDR3 is TGTGCCAGCAGCAGTAGCGGGAGTTATCACAATGAGCAGTTCTTC.